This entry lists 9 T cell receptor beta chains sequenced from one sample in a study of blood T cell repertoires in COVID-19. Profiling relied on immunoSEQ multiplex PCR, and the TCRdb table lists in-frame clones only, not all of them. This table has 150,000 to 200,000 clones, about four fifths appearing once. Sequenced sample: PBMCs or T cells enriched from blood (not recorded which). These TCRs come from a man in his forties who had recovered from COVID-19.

CDR3 sequence reads: CASSDSGAGTQYF. The CDR3 DNA reads TGTGCCAGCAGTGACTCAGGGGCGGGGACGCAGTATTTT. The J gene is TRBJ2-3, the V gene TRBV6-4; a possible D gene is TRBD2 (6 bases). Per the germline V gene, CDR1 is MRHNA and CDR2 is SNTAGT. The CDR3 runs to 13 residues. The V end was cut by 0 bases, the J end by 9 bases, with 10 bases between.

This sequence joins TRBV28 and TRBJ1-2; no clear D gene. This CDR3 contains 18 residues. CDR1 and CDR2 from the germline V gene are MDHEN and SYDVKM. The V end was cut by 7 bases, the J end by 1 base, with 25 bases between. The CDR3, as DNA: TGTGCCAGCACTACGGCGGTAGGCAGTTCGACTTTTAACTATGGCTACACCTTC. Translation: CASTTAVGSSTFNYGYTF.

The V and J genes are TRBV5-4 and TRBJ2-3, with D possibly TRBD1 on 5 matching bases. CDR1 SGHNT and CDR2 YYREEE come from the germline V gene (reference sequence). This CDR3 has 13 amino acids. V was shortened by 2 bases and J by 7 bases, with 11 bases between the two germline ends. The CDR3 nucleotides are TGTGCCAGCAGCTTAAGGGGTATGAATACGCAGTATTTT. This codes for CASSLRGMNTQYF.

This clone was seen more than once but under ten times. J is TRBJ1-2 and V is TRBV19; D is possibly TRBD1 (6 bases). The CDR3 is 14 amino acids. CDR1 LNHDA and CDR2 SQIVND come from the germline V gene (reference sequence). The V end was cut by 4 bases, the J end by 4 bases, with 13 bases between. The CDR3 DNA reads TGTGCCAGTAGTACAGAGACAGGCTTCTATGGCTACACCTTC. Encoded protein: CASSTETGFYGYTF.

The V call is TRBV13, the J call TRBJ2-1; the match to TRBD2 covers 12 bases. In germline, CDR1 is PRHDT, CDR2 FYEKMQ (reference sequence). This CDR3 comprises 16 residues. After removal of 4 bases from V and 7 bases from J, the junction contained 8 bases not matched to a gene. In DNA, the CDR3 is TGTGCCAGCAGCTCTTGGACTAGCGGGGTAGGGAATGAGCAGTTCTTC. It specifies CASSSWTSGVGNEQFF.

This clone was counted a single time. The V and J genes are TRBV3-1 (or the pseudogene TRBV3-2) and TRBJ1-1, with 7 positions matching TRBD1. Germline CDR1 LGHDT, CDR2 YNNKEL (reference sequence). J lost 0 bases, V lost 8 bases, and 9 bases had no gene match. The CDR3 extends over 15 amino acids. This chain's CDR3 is CASRRQGQMNTEAFF. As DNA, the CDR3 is TGTGCCAGCCGACGACAGGGACAGATGAACACTGAAGCTTTCTTT.

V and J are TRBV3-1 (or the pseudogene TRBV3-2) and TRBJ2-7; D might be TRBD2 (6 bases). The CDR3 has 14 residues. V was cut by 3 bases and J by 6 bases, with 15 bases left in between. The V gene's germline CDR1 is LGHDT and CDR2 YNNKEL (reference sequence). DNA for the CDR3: TGTGCCAGCAGCCATGCATCCGCAGCGGGCGAGCAGTACTTC. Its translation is CASSHASAAGEQYF.

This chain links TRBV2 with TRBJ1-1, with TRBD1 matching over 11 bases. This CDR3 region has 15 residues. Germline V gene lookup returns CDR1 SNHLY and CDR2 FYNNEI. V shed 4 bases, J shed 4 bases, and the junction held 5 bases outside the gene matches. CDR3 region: CASSGTGGGGTEAFF. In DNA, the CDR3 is TGTGCCAGCAGTGGGACAGGGGGCGGGGGCACTGAAGCTTTCTTT.

The CDR3 protein is CASSLDSNEKLFF. The CDR3 DNA sequence: TGTGCCAGCAGCTTGGACTCTAATGAAAAACTGTTTTTT. The chain has TRBV7-9 and TRBJ1-4; D is undetermined. V was shortened by 3 bases and J by 3 bases, with 5 bases between the two germline ends. CDR1 and CDR2 (germline): SEHNR, FQNEAQ (reference sequence). The length of the CDR3 is 13 residues.